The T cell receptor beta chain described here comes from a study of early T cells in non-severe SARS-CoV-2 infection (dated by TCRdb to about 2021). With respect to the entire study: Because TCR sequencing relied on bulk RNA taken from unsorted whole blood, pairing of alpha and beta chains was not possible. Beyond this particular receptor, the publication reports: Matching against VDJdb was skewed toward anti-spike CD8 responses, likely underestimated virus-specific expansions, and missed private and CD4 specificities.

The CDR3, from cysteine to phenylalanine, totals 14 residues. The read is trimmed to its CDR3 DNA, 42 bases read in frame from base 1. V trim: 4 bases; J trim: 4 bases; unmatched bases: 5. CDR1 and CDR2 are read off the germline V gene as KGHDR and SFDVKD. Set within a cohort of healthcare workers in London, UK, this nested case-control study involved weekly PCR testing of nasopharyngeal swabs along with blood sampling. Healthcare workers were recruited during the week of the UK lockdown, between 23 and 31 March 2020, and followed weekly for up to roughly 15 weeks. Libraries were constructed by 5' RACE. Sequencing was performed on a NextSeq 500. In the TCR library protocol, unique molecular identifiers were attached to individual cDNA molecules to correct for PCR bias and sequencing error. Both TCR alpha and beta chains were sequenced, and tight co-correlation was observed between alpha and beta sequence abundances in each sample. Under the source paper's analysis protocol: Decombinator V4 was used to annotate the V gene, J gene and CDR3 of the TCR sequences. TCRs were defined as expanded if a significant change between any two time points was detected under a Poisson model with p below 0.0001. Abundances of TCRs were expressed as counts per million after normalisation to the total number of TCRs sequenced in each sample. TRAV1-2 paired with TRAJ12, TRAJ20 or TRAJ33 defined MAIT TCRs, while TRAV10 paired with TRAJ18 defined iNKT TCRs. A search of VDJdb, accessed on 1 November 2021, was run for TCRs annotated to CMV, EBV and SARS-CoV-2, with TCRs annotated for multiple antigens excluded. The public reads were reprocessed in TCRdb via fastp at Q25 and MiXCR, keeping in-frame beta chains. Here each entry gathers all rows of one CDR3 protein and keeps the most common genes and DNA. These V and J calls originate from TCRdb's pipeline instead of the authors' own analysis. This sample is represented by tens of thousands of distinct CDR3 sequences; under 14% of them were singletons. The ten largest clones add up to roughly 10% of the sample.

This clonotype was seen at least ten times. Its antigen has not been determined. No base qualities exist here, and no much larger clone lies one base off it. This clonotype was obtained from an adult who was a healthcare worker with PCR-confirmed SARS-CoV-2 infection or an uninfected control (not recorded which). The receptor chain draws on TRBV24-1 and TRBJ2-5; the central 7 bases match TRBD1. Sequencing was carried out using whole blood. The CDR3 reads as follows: CATSDTTGLETQYF. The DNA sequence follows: TGTGCCACCAGTGACACGACAGGGTTAGAGACCCAGTACTTC.